These T cell receptor beta chains were read from a single sample in a study of T cell responses to AZD1222 COVID-19 vaccine. TCRdb's table, derived via immunoSEQ multiplex PCR, lists solely in-frame clones and lacks some. Of 210,000 or so clones detected, approximately 94% appear once; the ten largest clones hold about 1%. The source was peripheral blood, collected on day 0 of MenACWY control vaccination. The source is an adult in good health. CDR3s include the opening cysteine and the closing phenylalanine or tryptophan. The order of the fields is J gene, D gene, V gene, clone size, CDR3 DNA, CDR3 protein. A D gene is named only where the DNA matches it firmly. Only some rows state a clone size, as once, few, many or a class for expanded clones.

TRBJ1-3 . TRBV29-1 . TGCAGCGTTTCGGTCGGTCCTTCAGGAAACACCATATATTTT CSVSVGPSGNTIYF
TRBJ1-2 . TRBV6-2/TRBV6-3 . TGTGCCAGCAGTACCATAGGTGGCTACACCTTC CASSTIGGYTF
TRBJ1-5 . TRBV2 . TGTGCCAGCGGCGGGATTATAACCCTACAGCCCCAGCATTTT CASGGIITLQPQHF
TRBJ2-1 . TRBV18 . TGTGCCAGCTCACCCCTAGGGGGGTTCTACAATGAGCAGTTCTTC CASSPLGGFYNEQFF
TRBJ1-5 TRBD1 TRBV4-1 . TGCGCCAGCAGCCAAAGCTCGGGACAGGGGCTAAGGCAGCCCCAGCATTTT CASSQSSGQGLRQPQHF
TRBJ1-2 . TRBV4-3 once TGCGCCAGCAGCCGGGACCATACAGGATCCTATGGCTACACCTTC CASSRDHTGSYGYTF
TRBJ1-4 . TRBV18 . TGTGCCAGCTCACCACCGAGCAGGGGTGGTGAAAAACTGTTTTTT CASSPPSRGGEKLFF
TRBJ1-2 . TRBV11-2 few TGTGCCAGCAGCTTAAACTGGGCAGCCTCTTATGGCTACACCTTC CASSLNWAASYGYTF
TRBJ1-2 TRBD1 TRBV11-2 . TGTGCCAGCTCGCAGGGGGGCCTCTATGGCTACACCTTC CASSQGGLYGYTF
TRBJ2-1 . TRBV11-3 . TGTGCCAGCAGCTCCAGCCGGGGCGTTGAGCAGTTCTTC CASSSSRGVEQFF
TRBJ1-4 . TRBV18 few TGTGCCAGCACGCGGGGGGTCCTTAATGAAAAACTGTTTTTT CASTRGVLNEKLFF
TRBJ1-6 . TRBV7-3 . TGTGCCAGCAGCTTACACAATGGGGATTCACCCCTCCACTTT CASSLHNGDSPLHF
TRBJ1-2 TRBD1 TRBV7-2 . TGTGCCAGCAGCTTTTCCGGGACAGGGCAAGGCACGGGCTACACCTTC CASSFSGTGQGTGYTF
TRBJ1-1 . TRBV19 . TGTGCCAGTAGTATTGGATTGGTTCTCGGGGACACTGAAGCTTTCTTT CASSIGLVLGDTEAFF
TRBJ1-3 . TRBV6-5 . TGTGCCAGCAGTTACTCGGAGAGCCCTGGAAACACCATATATTTT CASSYSESPGNTIYF